The T cell receptor (beta chain) described here comes from a study of cytomegalovirus exposure and HLA in healthy donors. Study findings and constraints: A later analysis by the authors found several of the most significant clusters apparently linked to common viral pathogens.

As to this clone: Its antigen remains unidentified.

The PCR had 60 Vbeta and 13 Jbeta primers. Assay used: immunoSEQ multiplex PCR; TCRdb lists only in-frame clones, some missing. Counted here are 85,000 to 130,000 clones, 60% to 80% occurring once; the ten biggest clones make up roughly 6.2%. The sample was PBMCs. The receptor comes from a man between 60 and 75 years old in good health and CMV-seropositive.

The CDR3 protein is CASSEGTGAYGYTF. CDR3 in DNA: TGTGCCAGCAGTGAGGGGACAGGGGCCTATGGCTACACCTTC. The chain links TRBV2 to TRBJ1-2; 10 bases are shared with TRBD1. The CDR3 consists of 14 residues. CDR1 SNHLY and CDR2 FYNNEI come from the germline V gene. Trimming cost V 3 bases and J 4 bases; bases outside gene matches: 2. The whole variable domain, filled in from reference TRBV2 and TRBJ1-2, reads EPEVTQTPSHQVTQMGQEVILRCVPISNHLYFYWYRQILGQKVEFLVSFYNNEISEKSEIFDDQFSVERPDGSNFTLKIRSTKLEDSAMYFCASSEGTGAYGYTFGSGTRLTVV.